Presented here are 26 T cell receptor beta chains from one specimen sequenced in a study of Graves' ophthalmopathy and Graves' hyperthyroidism. As the template, RNA transcripts were used to amplify TCR beta CDR3 regions. HTBI-primed first-round RT-PCR preceded second-round multiplex PCR. MiXCR was run by TCRdb on the multiplex PCR reads, yielding one entry per CDR3 protein. Here the sample spans about 230,000 distinct CDR3 sequences, 45% being singletons. Sequencing input: peripheral blood. These TCRs come from an adult man with Graves' ophthalmopathy.

The V call is TRBV29-1, the J call TRBJ2-7; 8 bases are shared with TRBD2. V was clipped by 5 bases and J by 2 bases; unmatched bases: 8. The germline gives CDR1 SQVTM, CDR2 ANQGSEA. CDR3 size: 14 residues. In DNA, the CDR3 is TGCAGCGTTCGGGGGGGGGCGTACACCTACGAGCAGTACTTC. Residues: CSVRGGAYTYEQYF.

This rearrangement joins TRBV7-9 to TRBJ1-2, with a possible D match to TRBD1 (6 bases). This CDR3 has 15 amino acids. Germline V lookup: CDR1 SEHNR, CDR2 FQNEAQ (reference sequence). V lost 6 bases to trimming and J lost 3 bases, with 17 bases between them. The CDR3 region is CASRPTGSVDYGYTF. CDR3 DNA: TGTGCCAGCAGACCTACAGGGTCCGTCGACTATGGCTACACCTTC.

The gene calls are TRBV28 and TRBJ2-5; D possibly corresponds to TRBD1 (5 bases). This CDR3 comprises 14 residues. Germline loops: CDR1 MDHEN, CDR2 SYDVKM. V was cut by 5 bases and J by 0 bases, with 10 bases left in between. CDR3 DNA sequence: TGTGCCAGCAGTGTACAGGACGACCAAGAGACCCAGTACTTC. Translation gives CASSVQDDQETQYF.

The chain has TRBV7-2 and TRBJ1-5; 8 bases are shared with TRBD1. The CDR3 has 14 residues. Germline V gene lookup returns CDR1 SGHTA and CDR2 FQGNSA. V lost 2 bases to trimming and J lost 7 bases; unmatched junction nucleotides: 4. DNA of the CDR3: TGTGCCAGCAGCTTAACAGGACAGGGACAGCCCCAGCATTTT. Protein sequence: CASSLTGQGQPQHF.

This clonotype was seen only a few times. This chain joins TRBV2 and TRBJ1-4; D call uncertain. The CDR3 runs 17 residues. Trimming pared 4 bases from V and 0 bases from J, leaving 15 bases between. CDR1 and CDR2 from the germline V gene are SNHLY and FYNNEI. The CDR3 loop is CASSGGQEKATNEKLFF. The CDR3 DNA reads TGTGCCAGCAGTGGAGGGCAGGAGAAAGCAACTAATGAAAAACTGTTTTTT.

The chain couples TRBV11-1 to TRBJ1-1; D possibly corresponds to TRBD1 (5 bases). The germline V gene has CDR1 SGHAT and CDR2 FQDESV (reference sequence). Trimming pared 1 base from V and 3 bases from J, leaving 15 bases between. The CDR3 sequence is 16 residues long. The CDR3 loop is CASSLGLGLVYTEAFF. The CDR3 bases are TGTGCCAGCAGCTTAGGGTTGGGACTAGTATACACTGAAGCTTTCTTT.

The chain links TRBV20-1 to TRBJ2-5; TRBD2 aligns across 11 bases. This CDR3 is 15 amino acids long. V trimming: 3 bases; J trimming: 6 bases; junction bases outside the gene matches: 9. Looked up from germline, CDR1 is DFQATT and CDR2 is SNEGSKA (reference sequence). This chain's CDR3 is CSASELAGVRQTQYF. DNA of the CDR3: TGCAGTGCTAGTGAACTAGCGGGAGTAAGGCAGACCCAGTACTTC.

The genes are TRBV9 and TRBJ2-2; no firm D call. This CDR3 has 13 residues. CDR1 and CDR2 (germline): SGDLS, YYNGEE. V shed 7 bases and J shed 4 bases, with 11 bases lying between them. The CDR3 loop reads CASYPRSTGELFF. In nucleotides, the CDR3 is TGTGCCAGCTACCCCCGTAGCACCGGGGAGCTGTTTTTT.

The V and J genes are TRBV7-3 and TRBJ1-2, with TRBD1 matching over 10 bases. J was trimmed by 6 bases and V by 5 bases; bases with no gene match: 6. CDR3 length: 14 amino acids. The germline V gene has CDR1 SGHTA and CDR2 FQGTGA. The CDR3 is CASSRGTGAHGYTF. In DNA, the CDR3 is TGTGCCAGCAGCAGGGGGACAGGGGCTCATGGCTACACCTTC. The whole variable domain, remainder taken from reference TRBV7-3 and TRBJ1-2, is GAGVSQTPSNKVTEKGKYVELRCDPISGHTALYWYRQSLGQGPEFLIYFQGTGAADDSGLPNDRFFAVRPEGSVSTLKIQRTERGDSAVYLCASSRGTGAHGYTFGSGTRLTVV.

The sample holds many counts of this clonotype. The rearrangement links TRBV20-1 to TRBJ2-2; D gene unclear. Germline V gives CDR1 DFQATT, CDR2 SNEGSKA (reference sequence). The CDR3 sequence is 14 residues long. The ends were cut back, 6 bases at V and 1 base at J, with 12 bases in the middle. The DNA of the CDR3 is TGCAGTGCATCCTCAATGAGGAACACCGGGGAGCTGTTTTTT. It specifies CSASSMRNTGELFF.

The chain combines TRBV14 with TRBJ1-2; TRBD1 might be the D (5 bases). This CDR3 spans 14 amino acids. Trimming removed 4 bases at V and 3 bases at J, with 12 bases between. Germline CDR1 reads SGHDN; CDR2 reads FVKESK. The CDR3 sequence is CASSLPGPYYGYTF. CDR3 bases: TGTGCCAGCAGCCTTCCGGGGCCATACTATGGCTACACCTTC.

The J gene is TRBJ1-2, the V gene TRBV24-1; 10 bases are a match to TRBD1. Trimming removed 6 bases from V and 12 bases from J; junction bases left unmatched: 9. Germline values: CDR1 KGHDR, CDR2 SFDVKD. There are 13 residues in the CDR3. This CDR3 reads CATSRGQGGRNTF. In DNA form, the CDR3 reads TGTGCCACCAGTCGTGGACAGGGGGGAAGGAACACCTTC.

V and J are TRBV5-6 and TRBJ2-7; 14 bases are shared with TRBD2. V lost 7 bases to trimming and J lost 7 bases; unmatched junction nucleotides: 16. Germline values: CDR1 SGHDT, CDR2 YYEEEE. This CDR3 is built from 17 residues. CDR3 region: CASLSGTSGRTSGEQYF. The CDR3 region has the DNA TGTGCCAGCCTCTCCGGGACTAGCGGGAGAACGTCGGGAGAGCAGTACTTC.

V is TRBV28 and J is TRBJ2-5, with a possible D match to TRBD2 (6 bases). The CDR3 sequence is 13 residues long. From germline, CDR1 is MDHEN and CDR2 SYDVKM. V lost 6 bases and J 5 bases, leaving 13 bases between the germline ends. The CDR3 DNA sequence: TGTGCCAGCAGGGCGGGGCCGGGGGAGACCCAGTACTTC. Its translation is CASRAGPGETQYF. Supplemented by reference TRBV28 and TRBJ2-5, the full variable domain reads DVKVTQSSRYLVKRTGEKVFLECVQDMDHENMFWYRQDPGLGLRLIYFSYDVKMKEKGDIPEGYSVSREKKERFSLILESASTNQTSMYLCASRAGPGETQYFGPGTRLLVL.

The V call is TRBV2, the J call TRBJ2-5, with D possibly being TRBD2 (5 bases). Germline-derived CDR1 and CDR2 are SNHLY and FYNNEI. The CDR3 has 15 residues. Trimming left V 10 bases short and J 5 bases short, with 23 bases between. The CDR3 loop reads CANRYNSYGEETQYF. The DNA of the CDR3 is TGTGCCAACAGATACAACTCTTACGGGGAGGAGACCCAGTACTTC.

This clonotype was detected once. A much larger clone is a single base away; this may be a read error. The V call is TRBV15, the J call TRBJ2-5, with D unclear. The CDR3 is made up of 14 amino acids. Per the germline V gene, CDR1 is LNHNV and CDR2 is YYDKDF (reference sequence). Trimming removed 0 bases from V and 4 bases from J, with 9 bases in between. The CDR3 DNA is TGTGCCACCAGCAGAGAGGCTGGTGCAGAGACCCAGTACTTC. Encoded protein: CATSREAGAETQYF.

This clonotype was seen a single time. The genes are TRBV7-2 and TRBJ2-5; D call uncertain. Germline V gene data show CDR1 as SGHTA and CDR2 as FQGNSA. The CDR3 is 14 amino acids. Trimming removed 1 base from V and 3 bases from J, with 9 bases in between. CDR3 amino acids: CASSLGSKKETQYF. CDR3 in DNA: TGTGCCAGCAGCTTAGGGAGCAAGAAAGAGACCCAGTACTTC.

This clonotype was seen a few times. The chain couples TRBV2 to TRBJ1-2; the D gene is possibly TRBD1 (6 bases). CDR3 length: 15 amino acids. Deletions cut 6 bases from V and 1 base from J, with 15 bases between. The germline V gene has CDR1 SNHLY and CDR2 FYNNEI. As DNA, the CDR3 is TGTGCCAGCAGCGTTTGGACAGACCGTAACTATGGCTACACCTTC. As protein: CASSVWTDRNYGYTF.

This clonotype occurred a few times. The chain couples TRBV6-5 to TRBJ1-5; D is perhaps TRBD1 (5 bases). Between the trimmed V and J ends, which lost 11 bases and 4 bases, there was a span of 12 bases. The CDR3 runs 12 residues. CDR1 MNHEY and CDR2 SVGAGI come from the germline V gene. In nucleotides, the CDR3 is TGTGCCGGGGGTTCGCTAAATCAGCCCCAGCATTTT. Protein: CAGGSLNQPQHF.

This sequence joins TRBV9 and TRBJ1-6, with D unclear. The germline V gene has CDR1 SGDLS and CDR2 YYNGEE. The CDR3 sequence is 15 residues long. Trimming took off 5 bases at V and 6 bases at J, with 15 bases between the two ends. CDR3 DNA: TGTGCCAGCAGTCCGGCCCAATGGGGTAATTCACCCCTCCACTTT. This gives the protein CASSPAQWGNSPLHF.

This chain connects TRBV2 to TRBJ1-3; D unresolved. Per the germline V gene, CDR1 is SNHLY and CDR2 is FYNNEI. The V end lost 5 bases, the J end lost 0 bases, and 14 bases lay between the germline ends. This CDR3 region has 16 residues. Here the CDR3 reads CASSIQQPTSGNTIYF. The CDR3 DNA reads as TGTGCCAGCAGTATTCAACAGCCGACCTCTGGAAACACCATATATTTT.

This clonotype was counted only a few times. The chain is built from TRBV20-1 and TRBJ2-2; 9 nucleotides line up with TRBD2. V shed 3 bases, J shed 4 bases, and the junction held 3 bases outside the gene matches. Germline CDR1 reads DFQATT; CDR2 reads SNEGSKA (reference sequence). CDR3 size: 14 residues. The CDR3 loop is CSARGLARTGELFF. Written as DNA, the CDR3 is TGCAGTGCTAGGGGACTAGCACGCACCGGGGAGCTGTTTTTT.

The chain combines TRBV7-9 with TRBJ2-5, with D uncertain. The CDR3 has 15 amino acids. The ends were cut back, 2 bases at V and 5 bases at J, with 15 bases in the middle. Germline values: CDR1 SEHNR, CDR2 FQNEAQ (reference sequence). CDR3 protein: CASSLLDGLGETQYF. CDR3 DNA sequence: TGTGCCAGCAGCTTACTGGACGGCCTGGGGGAGACCCAGTACTTC.

The V call is TRBV20-1, the J call TRBJ2-7; possible D gene TRBD1, 5 bases. Trimming pared 1 base from V and 3 bases from J, leaving 10 bases between. Looked up from germline, CDR1 is DFQATT and CDR2 is SNEGSKA (reference sequence). This CDR3 contains 13 residues. The CDR3 nucleotides read TGCAGTGCTAGAGTTCAGGGTCACTACGAGCAGTACTTC. Amino acids: CSARVQGHYEQYF.

The V call is TRBV5-1, the J call TRBJ1-2; 8 bases are a match to TRBD1. CDR3 size: 13 residues. V lost 7 bases to trimming and J lost 8 bases; unmatched junction nucleotides: 10. From germline, CDR1 is SGHRS and CDR2 YFSETQ. CDR3 loop: CASFIQGAGGYTF. DNA for the CDR3: TGCGCCAGCTTCATCCAGGGGGCTGGCGGCTACACCTTC.

This clonotype came up a few times. The chain combines TRBV12-3 or TRBV12-4 with TRBJ2-2; 8 nucleotides align to TRBD1. This CDR3 is built from 15 residues. After removal of 6 bases from V and 3 bases from J, the junction contained 6 bases not matched to a gene. For the CDR3, the DNA is TGTGCCAGCAGCGCCTCGACAGGGGACACCGGGGAGCTGTTTTTT. It codes for CASSASTGDTGELFF.